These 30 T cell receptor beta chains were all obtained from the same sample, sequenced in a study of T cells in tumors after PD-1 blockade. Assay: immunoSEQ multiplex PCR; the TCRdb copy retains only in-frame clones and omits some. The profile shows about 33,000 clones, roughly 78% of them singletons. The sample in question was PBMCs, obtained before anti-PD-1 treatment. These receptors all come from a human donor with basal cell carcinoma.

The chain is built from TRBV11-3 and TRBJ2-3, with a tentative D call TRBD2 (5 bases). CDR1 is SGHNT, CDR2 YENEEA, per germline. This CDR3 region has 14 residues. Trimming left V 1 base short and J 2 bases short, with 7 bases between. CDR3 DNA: TGTGCCAGCAGCTTAGGGGAGCCCACAGATACGCAGTATTTT. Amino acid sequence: CASSLGEPTDTQYF.

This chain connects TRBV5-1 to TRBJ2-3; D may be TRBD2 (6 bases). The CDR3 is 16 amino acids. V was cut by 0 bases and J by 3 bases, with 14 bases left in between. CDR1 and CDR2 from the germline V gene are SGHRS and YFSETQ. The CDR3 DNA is TGCGCCAGCAGCTTGGAAGGCAGGGAGGTGACAGATACGCAGTATTTT. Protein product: CASSLEGREVTDTQYF.

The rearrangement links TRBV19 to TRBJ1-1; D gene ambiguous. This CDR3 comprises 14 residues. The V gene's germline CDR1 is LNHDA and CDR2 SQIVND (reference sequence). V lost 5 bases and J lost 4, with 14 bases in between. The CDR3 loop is CASSPQWGSTEAFF. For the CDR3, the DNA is TGTGCCAGTAGTCCGCAATGGGGTAGCACTGAAGCTTTCTTT.

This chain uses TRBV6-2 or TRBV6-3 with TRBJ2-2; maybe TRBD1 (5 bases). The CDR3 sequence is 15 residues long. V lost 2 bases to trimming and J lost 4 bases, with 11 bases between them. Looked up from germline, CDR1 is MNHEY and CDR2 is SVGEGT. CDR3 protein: CASSYVPRATGELFF. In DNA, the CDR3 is TGTGCCAGCAGTTACGTACCCAGGGCCACCGGGGAGCTGTTTTTT.

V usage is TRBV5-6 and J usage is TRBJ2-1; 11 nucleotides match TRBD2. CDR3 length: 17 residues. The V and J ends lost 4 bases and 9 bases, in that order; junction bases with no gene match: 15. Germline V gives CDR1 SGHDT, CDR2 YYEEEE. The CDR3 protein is CASSLLAGGLHQGEQFF. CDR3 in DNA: TGTGCCAGCAGCCTGTTAGCGGGAGGGCTACATCAGGGTGAGCAGTTCTTC.

DNA of the CDR3: TGTGCCAGCAGTTCGCGGACTAGCGGGAGGCCAGATACGCAGTATTTT. Its translation is CASSSRTSGRPDTQYF. V gene TRBV6-5 combines with J gene TRBJ2-3; 14 nucleotides line up with TRBD2. CDR3 length: 16 amino acids. V was pared by 4 bases and J by 4 bases, with 4 bases of the junction left unmatched. Germline CDR1 MNHEY, CDR2 SVGAGI.

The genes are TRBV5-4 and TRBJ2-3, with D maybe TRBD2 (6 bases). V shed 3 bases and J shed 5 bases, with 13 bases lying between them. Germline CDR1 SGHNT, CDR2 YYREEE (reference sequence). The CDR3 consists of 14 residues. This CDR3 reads CASSSLMGGDTQYF. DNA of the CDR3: TGTGCCAGCAGCTCCCTTATGGGGGGAGATACGCAGTATTTT.

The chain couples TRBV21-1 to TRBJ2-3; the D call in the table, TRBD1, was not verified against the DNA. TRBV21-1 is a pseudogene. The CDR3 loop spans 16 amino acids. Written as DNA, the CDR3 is TGTGCCATCCGACCGACAGGTCGGGGCTGGTCAGATACGCAGTATTTT. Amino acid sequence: CAIRPTGRGWSDTQYF.

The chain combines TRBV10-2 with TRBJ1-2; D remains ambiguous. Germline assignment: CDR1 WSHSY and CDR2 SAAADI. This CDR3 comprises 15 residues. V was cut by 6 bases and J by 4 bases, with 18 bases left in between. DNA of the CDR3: TGCGCCAGCAGCGGCGCCGTAGGTGCGACCTATGGCTACACCTTC. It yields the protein CASSGAVGATYGYTF.

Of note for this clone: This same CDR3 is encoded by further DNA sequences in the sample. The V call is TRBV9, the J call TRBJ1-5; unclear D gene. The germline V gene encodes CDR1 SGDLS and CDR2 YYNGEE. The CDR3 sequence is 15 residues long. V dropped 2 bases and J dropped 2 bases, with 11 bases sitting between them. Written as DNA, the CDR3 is TGTGCCAGCAGCGTGGGTGGGAGCGGCAATCAGCCCCAGCATTTT. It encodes CASSVGGSGNQPQHF. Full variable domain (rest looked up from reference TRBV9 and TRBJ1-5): DSGVTQTPKHLITATGQRVTLRCSPRSGDLSVYWYQQSLDQGLQFLIQYYNGEERAKGNILERFSAQQFPDLHSELNLSSLELGDSALYFCASSVGGSGNQPQHFGDGTRLSIL.

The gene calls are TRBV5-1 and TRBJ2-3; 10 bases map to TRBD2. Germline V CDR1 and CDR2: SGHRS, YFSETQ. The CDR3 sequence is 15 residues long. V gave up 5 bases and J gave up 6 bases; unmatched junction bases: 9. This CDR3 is CASRESGGATDTQYF. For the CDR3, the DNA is TGCGCCAGCAGGGAGAGCGGGGGGGCAACTGATACGCAGTATTTT.

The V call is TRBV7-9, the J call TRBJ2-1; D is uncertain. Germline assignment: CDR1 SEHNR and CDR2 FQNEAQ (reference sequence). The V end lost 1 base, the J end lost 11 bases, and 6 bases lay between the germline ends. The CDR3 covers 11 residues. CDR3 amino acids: CASSLGSQQFF. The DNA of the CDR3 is TGTGCCAGCAGCTTAGGAAGCCAGCAGTTCTTC.

CDR3: CASSLDREHGYTF. The CDR3 DNA sequence: TGCGCCAGCAGCTTGGATCGGGAGCATGGCTACACCTTC. This chain uses TRBV5-1 with TRBJ1-2; D unclear. CDR1 SGHRS and CDR2 YFSETQ come from the germline V gene. The CDR3 spans 13 residues. V shed 0 bases and J shed 6 bases, with 9 bases lying between them.

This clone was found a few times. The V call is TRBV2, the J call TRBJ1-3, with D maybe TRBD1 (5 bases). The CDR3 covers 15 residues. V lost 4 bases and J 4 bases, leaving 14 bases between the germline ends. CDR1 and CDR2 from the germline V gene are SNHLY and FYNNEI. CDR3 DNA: TGTGCCAGCAGTGGAGGGGCCAACAGGGGAAACACCATATATTTT. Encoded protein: CASSGGANRGNTIYF.

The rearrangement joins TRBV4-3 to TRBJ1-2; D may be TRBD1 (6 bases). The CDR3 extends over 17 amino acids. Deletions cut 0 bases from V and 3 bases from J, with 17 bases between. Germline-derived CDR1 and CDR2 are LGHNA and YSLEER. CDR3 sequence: CASSQEPSGQQYYGYTF. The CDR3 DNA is TGCGCCAGCAGCCAAGAACCGAGTGGACAGCAATACTATGGCTACACCTTC.

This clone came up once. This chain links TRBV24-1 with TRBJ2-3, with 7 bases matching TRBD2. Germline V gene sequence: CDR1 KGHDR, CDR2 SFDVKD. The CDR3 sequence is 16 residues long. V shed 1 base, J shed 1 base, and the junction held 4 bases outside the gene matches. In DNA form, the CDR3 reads TGTGCCACCAGTGATTTCCGTGGGGGGGGCACAGATACGCAGTATTTT. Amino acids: CATSDFRGGGTDTQYF.

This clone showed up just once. The CDR3 region is CASSFGGARNEQFF. The CDR3 DNA reads TGTGCCAGCAGCTTTGGGGGGGCGCGCAATGAGCAGTTCTTC. This sequence joins TRBV7-2 and TRBJ2-1; possible D gene TRBD2, 7 bases. V lost 3 bases, J lost 6 bases, and 12 bases lay in between. The CDR3 runs 14 residues. Germline CDR1 SGHTA, CDR2 FQGNSA.

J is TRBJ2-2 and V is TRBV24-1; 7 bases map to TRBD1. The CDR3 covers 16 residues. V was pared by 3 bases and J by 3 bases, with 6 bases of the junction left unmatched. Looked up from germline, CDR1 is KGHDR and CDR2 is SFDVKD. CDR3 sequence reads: CATSDPHRGDTGELFF. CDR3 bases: TGTGCCACCAGTGATCCGCACAGGGGCGACACCGGGGAGCTGTTTTTT.

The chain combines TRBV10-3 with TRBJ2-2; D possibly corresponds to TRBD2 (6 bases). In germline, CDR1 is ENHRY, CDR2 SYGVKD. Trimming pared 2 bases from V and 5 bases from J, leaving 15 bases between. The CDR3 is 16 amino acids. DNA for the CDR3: TGTGCCATCAGTGAGATAACGGGACTCAGGACCGGGGAGCTGTTTTTT. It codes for CAISEITGLRTGELFF.

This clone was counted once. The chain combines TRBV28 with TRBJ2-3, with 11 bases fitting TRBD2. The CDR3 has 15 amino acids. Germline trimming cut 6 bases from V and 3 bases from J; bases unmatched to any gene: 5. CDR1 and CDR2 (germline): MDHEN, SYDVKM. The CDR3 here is CASRPSSGRTDTQYF. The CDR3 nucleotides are TGTGCCAGCAGGCCTTCTAGCGGGAGGACAGATACGCAGTATTTT.

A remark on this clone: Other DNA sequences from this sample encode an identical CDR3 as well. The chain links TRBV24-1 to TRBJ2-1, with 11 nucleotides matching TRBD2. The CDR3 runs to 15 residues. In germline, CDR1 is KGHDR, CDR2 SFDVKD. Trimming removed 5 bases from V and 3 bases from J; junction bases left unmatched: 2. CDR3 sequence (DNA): TGTGCCACCAGTGGGCTAGCGGGAGGCTACAATGAGCAGTTCTTC. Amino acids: CATSGLAGGYNEQFF.

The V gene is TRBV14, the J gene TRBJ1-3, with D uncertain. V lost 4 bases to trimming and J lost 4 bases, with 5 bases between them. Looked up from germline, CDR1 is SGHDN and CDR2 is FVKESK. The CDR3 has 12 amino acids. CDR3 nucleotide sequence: TGTGCCAGCAGCCTGACAGGAAACACCATATATTTT. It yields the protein CASSLTGNTIYF.

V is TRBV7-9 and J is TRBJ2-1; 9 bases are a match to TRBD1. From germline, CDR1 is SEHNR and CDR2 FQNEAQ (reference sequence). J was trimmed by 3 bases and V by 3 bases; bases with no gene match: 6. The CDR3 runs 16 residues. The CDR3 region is CASSFNRDRDYNEQFF. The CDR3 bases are TGTGCCAGCAGCTTTAACCGGGACAGGGACTACAATGAGCAGTTCTTC.

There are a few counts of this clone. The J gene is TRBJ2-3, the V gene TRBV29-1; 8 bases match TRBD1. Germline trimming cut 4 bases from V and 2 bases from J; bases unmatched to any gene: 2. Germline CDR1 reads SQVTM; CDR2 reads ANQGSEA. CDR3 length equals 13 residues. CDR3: CSVAQGATDTQYF. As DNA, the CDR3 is TGCAGCGTTGCCCAGGGGGCCACAGATACGCAGTATTTT.

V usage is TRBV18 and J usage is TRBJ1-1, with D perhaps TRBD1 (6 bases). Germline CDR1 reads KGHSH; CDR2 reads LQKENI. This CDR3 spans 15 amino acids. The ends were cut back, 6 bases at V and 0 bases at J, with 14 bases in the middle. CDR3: CASSRQASMNTEAFF. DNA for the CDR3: TGTGCCAGCTCGCGACAGGCGTCCATGAACACTGAAGCTTTCTTT. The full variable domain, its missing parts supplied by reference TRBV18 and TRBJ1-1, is NAGVMQNPRHLVRRRGQEARLRCSPMKGHSHVYWYRQLPEEGLKFMVYLQKENIIDESGMPKERFSAEFPKEGPSILRIQQVVRGDSAAYFCASSRQASMNTEAFFGQGTRLTVV.

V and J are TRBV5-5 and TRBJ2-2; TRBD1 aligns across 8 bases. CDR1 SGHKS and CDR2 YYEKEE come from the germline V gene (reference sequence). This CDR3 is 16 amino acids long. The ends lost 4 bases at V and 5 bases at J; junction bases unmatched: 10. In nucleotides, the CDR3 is TGTGCCAGCAGCCTACAACGACAGGGGAGGACCGGGGAGCTGTTTTTT. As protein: CASSLQRQGRTGELFF.

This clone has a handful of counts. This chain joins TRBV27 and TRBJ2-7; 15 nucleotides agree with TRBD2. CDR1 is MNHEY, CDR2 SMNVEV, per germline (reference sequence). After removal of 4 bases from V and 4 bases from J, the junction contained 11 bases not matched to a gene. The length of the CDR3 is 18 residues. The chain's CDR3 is CASSSGLAGGSRSYEQYF. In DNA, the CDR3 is TGTGCCAGCAGTTCGGGACTAGCGGGGGGCTCGAGAAGTTACGAGCAGTACTTC.

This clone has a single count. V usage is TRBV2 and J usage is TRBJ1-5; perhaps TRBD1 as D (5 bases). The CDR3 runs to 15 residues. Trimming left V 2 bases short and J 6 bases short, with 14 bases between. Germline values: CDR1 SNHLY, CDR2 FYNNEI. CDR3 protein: CASSESRQGSQPQHF. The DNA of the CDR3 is TGTGCCAGCAGTGAATCAAGGCAGGGCAGTCAGCCCCAGCATTTT.

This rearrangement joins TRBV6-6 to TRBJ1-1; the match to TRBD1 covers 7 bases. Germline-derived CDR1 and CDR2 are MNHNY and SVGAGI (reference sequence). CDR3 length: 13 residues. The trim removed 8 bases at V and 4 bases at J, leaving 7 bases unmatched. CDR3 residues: CASGDREGTEAFF. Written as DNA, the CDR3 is TGTGCCAGCGGTGACAGGGAGGGCACTGAAGCTTTCTTT.

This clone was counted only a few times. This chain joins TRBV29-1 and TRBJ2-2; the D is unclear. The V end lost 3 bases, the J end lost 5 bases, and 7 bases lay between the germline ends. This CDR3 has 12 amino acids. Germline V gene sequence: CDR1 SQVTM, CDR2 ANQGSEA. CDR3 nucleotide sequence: TGCAGCGTTGATGTAGGTACCGGGGAGCTGTTTTTT. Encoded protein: CSVDVGTGELFF.